Given below is one T cell receptor (beta chain) in context. Antigen unknown. This specimen comes from a study of T-cell memory formation after mild COVID-19. Looking at the study overall: There were largely donor-specific TCR clusters.

General observations from the study: CD4/CD8 balance characterized clones contracting day 15 to 85, and CD4+ skew characterized later expanders.

The CDR3 is 18 amino acids. Trimming removed 0 bases from V and 7 bases from J, with 22 bases in between. The germline gives CDR1 MGHRA, CDR2 YSYEKL. TCRdb re-analysed the 5' RACE reads in MiXCR, keeping a single row per CDR3 protein. Among about 400,000 distinct CDR3 sequences, roughly 18% were seen once, and the ten largest hold around a fifth. This chain links TRBV4-1 with TRBJ2-1; weak D call: TRBD2 (7 bases). This TCR derives from a man aged 18 to 30 who had mild COVID-19 (a few samples of this study predate the infection). Cell type and time point are not known. Material: PBMCs or a T cell subset sorted from them (not recorded which). CDR3 in DNA: TGCGCCAGCAGCCAAGATCTTGCGGCGGGGGCGAGGTCAAATGAGCAGTTCTTC. Encoded protein: CASSQDLAAGARSNEQFF.